The 27 T cell receptor beta chains below were found in one sample sequenced in a study of shared clonotypes between healthy human individuals. Some clones are missing from TCRdb's copy, which holds only in-frame ones; the method was immunoSEQ multiplex PCR. The top ten clones hold approximately 1.5% of a sample with over a million clones, about 80% of them seen once. Sequenced input: memory CD4+ T cells sorted from blood. Subset meaning: CD45RA-negative fraction. Receptor source: a man aged 18 to 35 in good health.

Turning to this clone: This sample also contains other DNA sequences that code for the same CDR3. CDR3 sequence reads: CASSLTDNQPQHF. The DNA for the CDR3 is TGTGCCAGCAGCTTAACAGACAATCAGCCCCAGCATTTT. This chain uses TRBV7-3 with TRBJ1-5; D is undetermined. Germline V gene lookup returns CDR1 SGHTA and CDR2 FQGTGA. Trimming shortened V by 0 bases and J by 3 bases, and 3 bases separated the two germline ends. This CDR3 is built from 13 residues.

On this clone: The sample carries other DNA sequences with the same CDR3. The chain combines TRBV5-1 with TRBJ1-6; the match to TRBD1 covers 8 bases. The CDR3 has 15 residues. The V segment lost 1 base and the J segment 3 bases; nucleotides outside the gene matches: 0. The germline gives CDR1 SGHRS, CDR2 YFSETQ. This CDR3 reads CASSLTGGYNSPLHF. CDR3 in DNA: TGCGCCAGCAGCTTGACAGGGGGCTATAATTCACCCCTCCACTTT.

This rearrangement joins TRBV5-6 to TRBJ2-1; TRBD2 is a possible D gene (5 bases). Germline loops: CDR1 SGHDT, CDR2 YYEEEE. This CDR3 region has 16 residues. V lost 0 bases and J lost 3, with 13 bases in between. This chain's CDR3 is CASSLVASSYYNEQFF. CDR3 coding DNA: TGTGCCAGCAGCTTGGTAGCTAGCAGCTACTACAATGAGCAGTTCTTC.

This chain uses TRBV2 with TRBJ1-2; a possible D gene is TRBD1 (6 bases). Germline V gives CDR1 SNHLY, CDR2 FYNNEI. The CDR3 runs to 14 residues. V lost 6 bases and J lost 4, with 15 bases in between. The CDR3 spells CASRQDRNSYGYTF. The DNA of the CDR3 is TGTGCCAGCAGACAGGACAGAAACTCCTATGGCTACACCTTC.

The J gene is TRBJ1-1, the V gene TRBV10-3, with 9 bases that match TRBD1. The V and J ends lost 7 bases and 4 bases, in that order; junction bases with no gene match: 7. The CDR3 has 14 amino acids. In germline, CDR1 is ENHRY, CDR2 SYGVKD. CDR3 in amino acids: CAITAGTGITEAFF. CDR3 nucleotides: TGTGCCATCACGGCGGGGACAGGGATCACTGAAGCTTTCTTT.

The V call is TRBV18, the J call TRBJ2-7; D uncertain. The length of the CDR3 is 15 residues. Germline CDR1 reads KGHSH; CDR2 reads LQKENI. Trimming shortened V by 3 bases and J by 4 bases, and 16 bases separated the two germline ends. As DNA, the CDR3 is TGTGCCAGCTCACCTAATTCACATGCCGAATACGAGCAGTACTTC. This translates into CASSPNSHAEYEQYF.

V usage is TRBV7-2 and J usage is TRBJ1-3, with 12 positions matching TRBD1. Trimming removed 5 bases from V and 2 bases from J; junction bases left unmatched: 7. CDR1 is SGHTA and CDR2 is FQGNSA in the germline V gene. The CDR3 covers 17 residues. The CDR3 here is CASSPGRDRGPGNTIYF. In DNA, the CDR3 is TGTGCCAGCAGCCCCGGCCGGGACAGGGGGCCTGGAAACACCATATATTTT.

The chain employs TRBV30 and TRBJ1-6, with D unresolved. Trimming removed 2 bases at V and 7 bases at J, with 15 bases between. Germline lookup yields CDR1 GTSNPN and CDR2 SVGIG (reference sequence). This CDR3 region has 15 residues. This CDR3 is CAWSTTAMGNSPLHF. In DNA, the CDR3 is TGTGCCTGGAGTACCACAGCCATGGGAAATTCACCCCTCCACTTT. The entire variable domain, with the rest obtained from reference TRBV30 and TRBJ1-6, is as follows: SQTIHQWPATLVQPVGSPLSLECTVEGTSNPNLYWYRQAAGRGLQLLFYSVGIGQISSEVPQNLSASRPQDRQFILSSKKLLLSDSGFYLCAWSTTAMGNSPLHFGNGTRLTVT.

This chain uses TRBV28 with TRBJ1-6; maybe TRBD1 (6 bases). CDR3 length: 16 amino acids. Germline CDR1 MDHEN, CDR2 SYDVKM. The V gene lost 6 bases and the J gene lost 2 bases, with 14 bases spanning the gap. This CDR3 reads CASSPNRVPYNSPLHF. The CDR3 region has the DNA TGTGCCAGCAGCCCAAACAGGGTCCCCTATAATTCACCCCTCCACTTT. The entire variable domain, with the rest obtained from reference TRBV28 and TRBJ1-6, is as follows: DVKVTQSSRYLVKRTGEKVFLECVQDMDHENMFWYRQDPGLGLRLIYFSYDVKMKEKGDIPEGYSVSREKKERFSLILESASTNQTSMYLCASSPNRVPYNSPLHFGNGTRLTVT.

The CDR3 loop reads CATMGVAGVADTQYF. The CDR3 nucleotides read TGTGCCACCATGGGGGTAGCGGGGGTCGCTGATACGCAGTATTTT. The chain has TRBV6-5 and TRBJ2-3, with 9 bases lining up with TRBD2. The CDR3 sequence is 15 residues long. Germline V CDR1 and CDR2: MNHEY, SVGAGI. V dropped 10 bases and J dropped 6; count of bases not matched to a gene: 14.

The chain is built from TRBV5-1 and TRBJ2-5, with a possible D match to TRBD2 (6 bases). Trimming stripped 4 bases from V and 4 bases from J, with 14 bases between. There are 14 residues in the CDR3. In germline, CDR1 is SGHRS, CDR2 YFSETQ. CDR3 in amino acids: CASSPTSPTETQYF. DNA for the CDR3: TGCGCCAGCAGCCCGACTAGTCCCACAGAGACCCAGTACTTC.

The chain employs TRBV6-1 and TRBJ2-5; 10 nucleotides align to TRBD2. The DNA end is a closer match to TRBJ2-7, so the J assignment may be wrong. CDR1 and CDR2 (germline): MNHNS, SASEGT. This CDR3 has 14 residues. The CDR3 sequence is CASRTPGLAFEQYF. CDR3 bases: TGTGCCAGCAGAACCCCGGGACTAGCGTTCGAGCAGTACTTC.

The chain employs TRBV5-5 and TRBJ1-5, with 7 bases aligning to TRBD1. The CDR3 has 16 residues. V lost 0 bases and J lost 6; bases outside the gene matches: 9. Germline V CDR1 and CDR2: SGHKS, YYEKEE (reference sequence). CDR3: CASSLAPRGMGQPQHF. The CDR3 region has the DNA TGTGCCAGCAGCTTGGCCCCCAGGGGGATGGGTCAGCCCCAGCATTTT. Full variable domain (remainder filled in from reference TRBV5-5 and TRBJ1-5): DAGVTQSPTHLIKTRGQQVTLRCSPISGHKSVSWYQQVLGQGPQFIFQYYEKEERGRGNFPDRFSARQFPNYSSELNVNALLLGDSALYLCASSLAPRGMGQPQHFGDGTRLSIL.

The CDR3 DNA follows: TGTGCCAGCAGGTTGCCGGGACAGGGTTCCGGGGAGCTGTTTTTT. Its translation is CASRLPGQGSGELFF. The genes are TRBV5-4 and TRBJ2-2; 9 nucleotides line up with TRBD1. CDR3 length equals 15 residues. The V and J ends lost 5 bases and 6 bases, in that order; junction bases with no gene match: 8. The germline V gene encodes CDR1 SGHNT and CDR2 YYREEE (reference sequence).

This sequence joins TRBV6-6 and TRBJ1-5, with 8 positions matching TRBD1. CDR3 size: 15 residues. V shed 5 bases and J 2 bases; nucleotides not matched to a gene: 5. The germline CDR1 and CDR2 sequences are MNHNY and SVGAGI (reference sequence). The DNA of the CDR3 is TGTGCCAGCAGTCGACAGGGGACGGGCAATCAGCCCCAGCATTTT. As protein: CASSRQGTGNQPQHF.

This clone was counted once. The chain combines TRBV28 with TRBJ1-6; D uncertain. The CDR3 sequence is 12 residues long. Germline assignment: CDR1 MDHEN and CDR2 SYDVKM. The ends were cut back, 6 bases at V and 7 bases at J, with 7 bases in the middle. The CDR3 nucleotides read TGTGCCAGCAGAAATCAAAATTCACCCCTCCACTTT. Amino acid sequence: CASRNQNSPLHF.

The V gene is TRBV10-2, the J gene TRBJ1-6, with 7 bases lining up with TRBD1. J was trimmed by 0 bases and V by 0 bases; bases with no gene match: 5. CDR1 and CDR2 from the germline V gene are WSHSY and SAAADI. CDR3 length: 18 residues. CDR3 region: CASSESWTGSSYNSPLHF. The CDR3 region has the DNA TGCGCCAGCAGTGAGTCTTGGACAGGCAGCTCCTATAATTCACCCCTCCACTTT.

J is TRBJ2-7 and V is TRBV5-4, with D perhaps matching TRBD2 (6 bases). The germline gives CDR1 SGHNT, CDR2 YYREEE (reference sequence). The ends were cut back, 4 bases at V and 7 bases at J, with 21 bases in the middle. The CDR3 is 15 amino acids. The CDR3 DNA is TGTGCCAGCAGCCTTTGGGGTAGCGGTGTTCGAGAGCAGTACTTC. It specifies CASSLWGSGVREQYF.

The chain is built from TRBV6-5 and TRBJ1-2, with a weak D call TRBD1 (5 bases). This CDR3 region has 15 residues. From germline, CDR1 is MNHEY and CDR2 SVGAGI. V lost 6 bases to trimming and J lost 0 bases, with 14 bases between them. CDR3 protein: CASSFGGGSNYGYTF. Here the CDR3 DNA reads TGTGCCAGCAGCTTCGGCGGGGGGTCTAACTATGGCTACACCTTC.

Here the CDR3 reads CASSPRRTSGSYEQYF. CDR3 DNA sequence: TGTGCCAGCAGCCCCAGAAGGACTAGCGGGAGTTACGAGCAGTACTTC. This rearrangement joins TRBV5-6 to TRBJ2-7; 13 nucleotides agree with TRBD2. The CDR3 runs 16 residues. Unmatched junction bases numbered 8, after V lost 4 bases and J lost 4 bases. From germline, CDR1 is SGHDT and CDR2 YYEEEE.

The rearrangement uses TRBV25-1 and TRBJ1-6, with 7 bases fitting TRBD1. Germline CDR1 reads MGHDK; CDR2 reads SYGVNS. The CDR3 sequence is 14 residues long. J was trimmed by 10 bases and V by 7 bases; bases with no gene match: 10. In DNA, the CDR3 is TGTGCCAGCAACCTACAGGGGTCGGGATCACCCCTCCACTTT. This translates into CASNLQGSGSPLHF. The complete variable domain, with remaining parts taken from reference TRBV25-1 and TRBJ1-6, reads EADIYQTPRYLVIGTGKKITLECSQTMGHDKMYWYQQDPGMELHLIHYSYGVNSTEKGDLSSESTVSRIRTEHFPLTLESARPSHTSQYLCASNLQGSGSPLHFGNGTRLTVT.

This rearrangement joins TRBV2 to TRBJ2-1; TRBD2 agrees at 12 bases. Germline CDR1 reads SNHLY; CDR2 reads FYNNEI. The ends lost 8 bases at V and 14 bases at J; junction bases unmatched: 19. The CDR3 runs 16 residues. The CDR3 loop reads CASFPPTGLAGLGKFF. The CDR3 region has the DNA TGTGCCAGCTTTCCCCCGACGGGACTAGCGGGTCTAGGGAAGTTCTTC. The whole variable domain, filled in from reference TRBV2 and TRBJ2-1, reads EPEVTQTPSHQVTQMGQEVILRCVPISNHLYFYWYRQILGQKVEFLVSFYNNEISEKSEIFDDQFSVERPDGSNFTLKIRSTKLEDSAMYFCASFPPTGLAGLGKFFGPGTRLTVL.

This clone was seen only a few times. The genes are TRBV7-2 and TRBJ2-3; 10 nucleotides agree with TRBD2. CDR3 length: 17 amino acids. After removal of 1 base from V and 6 bases from J, the junction contained 10 bases not matched to a gene. Germline values: CDR1 SGHTA, CDR2 FQGNSA. This CDR3 reads CASSLGPAGGPLDTQYF. The CDR3 bases are TGTGCCAGCAGCTTAGGGCCAGCGGGAGGGCCGTTGGATACGCAGTATTTT.

J is TRBJ2-5 and V is TRBV15; D perhaps matches TRBD1 (6 bases). Germline V gene sequence: CDR1 LNHNV, CDR2 YYDKDF (reference sequence). V was pared by 2 bases and J by 5 bases, with 15 bases between. The CDR3 covers 15 residues. CDR3 amino acids: CATSRSGPGAETQYF. Here the CDR3 DNA reads TGTGCCACCAGCAGAAGCGGCCCAGGGGCTGAGACCCAGTACTTC.

This clone has a single count. Distinct nucleotide sequences in the sample also encode this CDR3. The gene calls are TRBV18 and TRBJ2-7; TRBD1 matches at 8 bases. The trim removed 3 bases at V and 3 bases at J, leaving 1 base unmatched. This CDR3 is 13 amino acids long. Germline-derived CDR1 and CDR2 are KGHSH and LQKENI. The CDR3 nucleotides are TGTGCCAGCTCACCGGGGACAGGCTACGAGCAGTACTTC. This gives the protein CASSPGTGYEQYF.

The CDR3 spells CSLSSYNEQFF. CDR3 nucleotides: TGCAGTCTTAGCTCCTACAATGAGCAGTTCTTC. The V call is TRBV20-1, the J call TRBJ2-1; the D is unclear. V was shortened by 8 bases and J by 0 bases, with 5 bases between the two germline ends. The CDR3 runs 11 residues. The V gene's germline CDR1 is DFQATT and CDR2 SNEGSKA (reference sequence).

V and J are TRBV7-9 and TRBJ2-2; 7 nucleotides match TRBD2. Trimming cost V 0 bases and J 4 bases; bases outside gene matches: 2. CDR3 length: 15 amino acids. The germline CDR1 and CDR2 sequences are SEHNR and FQNEAQ (reference sequence). The DNA for the CDR3 is TGTGCCAGCAGCTTAGCGCGGACTAGCACCGGGGAGCTGTTTTTT. As protein: CASSLARTSTGELFF.